Shown below are 32 T cell receptor beta chains from a single sample sequenced in a study of human T cells and chemical hapten exposure. Each CDR3 protein gets one entry after TCRdb re-called the 5' RACE reads with MiXCR. The sample has some 150,000 distinct CDR3 sequences, over 3.5% seen once; the top ten hold over 1.3%. Whole blood, unfractionated, served as the material for total RNA extraction. These receptors were taken from a female donor in good health.

This clonotype came up many times. The chain joins TRBV7-9 to TRBJ1-6; maybe TRBD1 (5 bases). Germline V gives CDR1 SEHNR, CDR2 FQNEAQ (reference sequence). The CDR3 runs to 15 residues. V gave up 1 base and J gave up 7 bases, with 11 bases separating them. Here the CDR3 reads CASSLVRDGNSPLHF. The CDR3 coding sequence is TGTGCCAGCAGCTTAGTTAGGGACGGAAATTCACCCCTCCACTTT.

This clonotype was observed many times. The chain carries TRBV6-1 and TRBJ2-6; 7 bases line up with TRBD1. V was clipped by 6 bases and J by 3 bases; unmatched bases: 5. The germline gives CDR1 MNHNS, CDR2 SASEGT. This CDR3 spans 15 amino acids. For the CDR3, the DNA is TGTGCCAGCAGGGTGACAGGGCTTGGGGCCAACGTCCTGACTTTC. It codes for CASRVTGLGANVLTF.

This clonotype showed up many times. The chain employs TRBV7-7 and TRBJ2-3; no clear D gene. This CDR3 region has 13 residues. Germline V lookup: CDR1 SSHAT, CDR2 FNYEAQ (reference sequence). V gave up 5 bases and J gave up 4 bases, with 10 bases separating them. CDR3 protein: CASSLRVSDTQYF. The DNA for the CDR3 is TGTGCCAGCAGCCTTAGGGTCTCAGATACGCAGTATTTT.

This clonotype was detected only a few times. The chain couples TRBV11-2 to TRBJ1-2; D perhaps matches TRBD1 (6 bases). Germline lookup yields CDR1 SGHAT and CDR2 FQNNGV. The CDR3 is made up of 13 amino acids. The V end lost 3 bases, the J end lost 4 bases, and 9 bases lay between the germline ends. The CDR3 coding sequence is TGTGCCAGCAGCTTCGGACAGACCTATGGCTACACCTTC. Protein product: CASSFGQTYGYTF.

This clonotype was seen many times. This rearrangement joins TRBV5-1 to TRBJ1-2; D is perhaps TRBD1 (5 bases). The CDR3 is 13 amino acids. V lost 5 bases to trimming and J lost 12 bases, with 20 bases between them. The germline gives CDR1 SGHRS, CDR2 YFSETQ. CDR3 sequence: CASRLAGVGDHTF. The CDR3 DNA follows: TGCGCCAGCAGACTGGCTGGCGTCGGGGACCACACCTTC.

This clonotype was found many times. CDR3 sequence reads: CASSYSGTSGSYF. CDR3 nucleotide sequence: TGTGCCAGCAGTTACTCCGGGACTAGCGGTTCGTATTTT. The chain employs TRBV6-2 or TRBV6-3 and TRBJ2-3, with 11 bases lining up with TRBD2. CDR1 MNHEY and CDR2 SVGEGT come from the germline V gene. V shed 0 bases and J 14 bases; nucleotides not matched to a gene: 4. This CDR3 is 13 amino acids long.

Ten or more counts support this clonotype. This chain uses TRBV11-2 with TRBJ2-1, with 15 bases lining up with TRBD2. The ends lost 1 base at V and 3 bases at J; junction bases unmatched: 10. Germline V gene lookup returns CDR1 SGHAT and CDR2 FQNNGV. The CDR3 length is 20 residues. CDR3 in DNA: TGTGCCAGCAGCTTAGGTTCCGGGACTAGCGGGGGGAAAGTCTACAATGAGCAGTTCTTC. Its protein is CASSLGSGTSGGKVYNEQFF.

This clonotype was recorded at least ten times. CDR3 in DNA: TGTGCCAGCAGCCAGCGGGCCGACTCTGGAAACACCATATATTTT. Encoded protein: CASSQRADSGNTIYF. The chain joins TRBV7-6 to TRBJ1-3; no clear D gene. Trimming took 5 bases from V and 0 from J, leaving 11 bases between them. Germline-derived CDR1 and CDR2 are SGHVS and FNYEAQ. The CDR3 totals 15 residues. The full variable domain, rest sourced from reference TRBV7-6 and TRBJ1-3, is GAGVSQSPRYKVTKRGQDVALRCDPISGHVSLYWYRQALGQGPEFLTYFNYEAQQDKSGLPNDRFSAERPEGSISTLTIQRTEQRDSAMYRCASSQRADSGNTIYFGEGSWLTVV.

The chain joins TRBV2 to TRBJ2-7, with D possibly matching TRBD2 (6 bases). The germline CDR1 and CDR2 sequences are SNHLY and FYNNEI. V lost 6 bases to trimming and J lost 5 bases, with 29 bases between them. The CDR3 loop spans 18 amino acids. The CDR3 sequence: CASSTSWGVAGIPDEQYF. The DNA of the CDR3 is TGTGCCAGCAGCACATCATGGGGAGTTGCGGGGATCCCCGACGAGCAGTACTTC.

The genes are TRBV19 and TRBJ2-3; a possible D gene is TRBD2 (5 bases). V was trimmed by 3 bases and J by 1 base, leaving 14 bases between them. CDR3 size: 16 residues. Germline values: CDR1 LNHDA, CDR2 SQIVND (reference sequence). CDR3 DNA sequence: TGTGCCAGTAGTATCGTCGGTATCGGGGGCACAGATACGCAGTATTTT. This translates into CASSIVGIGGTDTQYF. The variable domain in full, completed from reference TRBV19 and TRBJ2-3, reads DGGITQSPKYLFRKEGQNVTLSCEQNLNHDAMYWYRQDPGQGLRLIYYSQIVNDFQKGDIAEGYSVSREKKESFPLTVTSAQKNPTAFYLCASSIVGIGGTDTQYFGPGTRLTVL.

This clonotype was observed a handful of times. This rearrangement joins TRBV11-2 to TRBJ2-7, with D perhaps TRBD1 or TRBD2 (5 bases each). This CDR3 comprises 14 residues. The V gene lost 0 bases and the J gene lost 5 bases, with 11 bases spanning the gap. Germline V gene data show CDR1 as SGHAT and CDR2 as FQNNGV. The DNA of the CDR3 is TGTGCCAGCAGCTTAGATTTAGGGACCCACGAGCAGTACTTC. It is translated as CASSLDLGTHEQYF.

Ten or more counts support this clonotype. V gene TRBV20-1 combines with J gene TRBJ1-5; D uncertain. V lost 3 bases to trimming and J lost 1 base, with 10 bases between them. Germline assignment: CDR1 DFQATT and CDR2 SNEGSKA (reference sequence). The CDR3 is 14 residues long. Here the CDR3 reads CSASRDPSNQPQHF. CDR3 DNA: TGCAGTGCTAGTCGGGATCCAAGCAATCAGCCCCAGCATTTT.

In this sample, this clonotype turned up a few times. The rearrangement links TRBV12-3 or TRBV12-4 to TRBJ2-6; D is uncertain. The ends were cut back, 2 bases at V and 0 bases at J, with 11 bases in the middle. The CDR3 consists of 17 residues. CDR3 sequence reads: CASSLYWTDSGANVLTF. As DNA, the CDR3 is TGTGCCAGCAGTTTATATTGGACGGACTCTGGGGCCAACGTCCTGACTTTC.

This clonotype has a count of ten or more. V usage is TRBV5-1 and J usage is TRBJ2-7, with D perhaps given as TRBD1 or TRBD2 (5 bases each). Between the trimmed V and J ends, which lost 0 bases and 0 bases, there was a span of 10 bases. The length of the CDR3 is 15 residues. The germline CDR1 and CDR2 sequences are SGHRS and YFSETQ. The DNA for the CDR3 is TGCGCCAGCAGCTTGGCCGGGACGAGCTCCTACGAGCAGTACTTC. It is translated as CASSLAGTSSYEQYF.

This clonotype occurred many times. V usage is TRBV18 and J usage is TRBJ1-4; 9 nucleotides agree with TRBD1. This CDR3 comprises 16 residues. Trimming cost V 5 bases and J 2 bases; bases outside gene matches: 6. Germline CDR1 and CDR2: KGHSH and LQKENI. The CDR3 here is CASSKGQGATNEKLFF. The CDR3 DNA is TGTGCCAGCTCAAAGGGACAGGGAGCGACTAATGAAAAACTGTTTTTT.

A note on this clonotype: Being one base from a much bigger clone, this may be a read error. This chain uses TRBV2 with TRBJ2-7; 7 nucleotides agree with TRBD1. V lost 4 bases, J lost 9 bases, and 15 bases stayed unmatched. The CDR3 has 15 residues. From germline, CDR1 is SNHLY and CDR2 FYNNEI. The CDR3 DNA reads as TGTGCCAGCAGTGCCCCCGACAGGGCCCTCGCTGGGCAGTACTTC. This encodes CASSAPDRALAGQYF.

This clonotype occurred many times. The V gene is TRBV4-1, the J gene TRBJ2-7; 11 bases map to TRBD2. After removal of 0 bases from V and 2 bases from J, the junction contained 6 bases not matched to a gene. This CDR3 spans 17 amino acids. The germline V gene encodes CDR1 MGHRA and CDR2 YSYEKL. The CDR3 reads CASSQDHLAGGTYEQYF. DNA of the CDR3: TGCGCCAGCAGCCAAGATCACCTAGCGGGGGGTACCTACGAGCAGTACTTC.

This clonotype was counted ten times or more. This chain uses TRBV6-5 with TRBJ2-2; D is perhaps TRBD1 or TRBD2 (5 bases each). The germline V gene encodes CDR1 MNHEY and CDR2 SVGAGI. The V and J ends lost 6 bases and 1 base respectively, with 9 bases between them. There are 14 residues in the CDR3. CDR3 nucleotide sequence: TGTGCCAGCAGCTGGGACCTGAACACCGGGGAGCTGTTTTTT. It encodes CASSWDLNTGELFF.

This rearrangement joins TRBV29-1 to TRBJ1-1; possibly TRBD1 for D (6 bases). This CDR3 comprises 13 residues. V shed 6 bases and J shed 0 bases, with 11 bases lying between them. Germline assignment: CDR1 SQVTM and CDR2 ANQGSEA. CDR3 in DNA: TGCAGCGTCGAAACAGGGCTGAACACTGAAGCTTTCTTT. It specifies CSVETGLNTEAFF.

This clonotype was counted at least ten times. The rearrangement uses TRBV25-1 and TRBJ2-7; D possibly uses TRBD1 or TRBD2 (5 bases each). The germline V and J ends were trimmed by 1 base and 6 bases, with 16 bases remaining between them. This CDR3 is built from 15 residues. Germline V gene sequence: CDR1 MGHDK, CDR2 SYGVNS. Written as DNA, the CDR3 is TGTGCCAGCAGTGAATTTAGCTCCGGGACCCGCGAGCAGTACTTC. Translation: CASSEFSSGTREQYF.

This clonotype was detected ten times or more. The gene calls are TRBV6-6 and TRBJ2-7, with a tentative D call TRBD1 (5 bases). Looked up from germline, CDR1 is MNHNY and CDR2 is SVGAGI (reference sequence). Trimming left V 6 bases short and J 3 bases short, with 18 bases between. The CDR3 has 15 amino acids. This CDR3 reads CASRSPETALYEQYF. The CDR3 coding sequence is TGTGCCAGCAGATCCCCCGAGACAGCACTCTACGAGCAGTACTTC.

This clonotype was observed many times. V usage is TRBV12-3 or TRBV12-4 and J usage is TRBJ1-6; 7 bases map to TRBD1. With V trimmed by 6 bases and J by 5 bases, 10 bases remained unmatched. The CDR3 spans 16 residues. For the CDR3, the DNA is TGTGCCAGCAGCCCCGATTCGGACAGGAATAATTCACCCCTCCACTTT. It specifies CASSPDSDRNNSPLHF.

V is TRBV9 and J is TRBJ1-2; D uncertain. The germline gives CDR1 SGDLS, CDR2 YYNGEE. The V end was cut by 1 base, the J end by 4 bases, with 14 bases between. The CDR3 extends over 15 amino acids. Here the CDR3 reads CASSVFSDFSYGYTF. DNA of the CDR3: TGTGCCAGCAGCGTATTTTCCGACTTTTCCTATGGCTACACCTTC.

This clonotype was seen many times. CDR3 DNA: TGTGCCAGCAGCATCATAGGGGAGTTCTATGGCTACACCTTC. The encoded protein is CASSIIGEFYGYTF. The chain is built from TRBV7-9 and TRBJ1-2, with D possibly being TRBD1 (5 bases). Trimming stripped 5 bases from V and 4 bases from J, with 14 bases between. The CDR3 covers 14 residues. CDR1 and CDR2 from the germline V gene are SEHNR and FQNEAQ (reference sequence).

This clonotype was observed many times. This chain joins TRBV5-4 and TRBJ1-1, with D uncertain. Trimming took 0 bases from V and 0 from J, leaving 3 bases between them. CDR3 size: 13 residues. Germline V gene data show CDR1 as SGHNT and CDR2 as YYREEE (reference sequence). CDR3 bases: TGTGCCAGCAGCTTGGGCCTGAACACTGAAGCTTTCTTT. Protein: CASSLGLNTEAFF.

The sample holds many counts of this clonotype. This rearrangement joins TRBV18 to TRBJ2-5; 8 nucleotides align to TRBD1. The CDR3 consists of 13 residues. The germline V gene encodes CDR1 KGHSH and CDR2 LQKENI. V shed 9 bases and J 2 bases; nucleotides not matched to a gene: 5. CDR3 DNA sequence: TGTGCCAGTTGGGGACAGGAACAAGAGACCCAGTACTTC. Protein: CASWGQEQETQYF.

This clonotype was observed many times. The chain employs TRBV5-1 and TRBJ1-4; D not certain. This CDR3 spans 14 amino acids. Germline V gives CDR1 SGHRS, CDR2 YFSETQ. The ends were cut back, 5 bases at V and 5 bases at J, with 13 bases in the middle. The CDR3 DNA is TGCGCCAGCAGGTCACAGTACCTGAATGAAAAACTGTTTTTT. Its translation: CASRSQYLNEKLFF.

This clonotype was recorded many times. This chain uses TRBV11-1 with TRBJ1-2; D not resolved. The germline V gene encodes CDR1 SGHAT and CDR2 FQDESV (reference sequence). The CDR3 covers 13 residues. Trimming cost V 2 bases and J 6 bases, with 10 bases left between them. CDR3: CASSLYAANGYTF. The CDR3 coding sequence is TGTGCCAGCAGCTTATATGCAGCTAATGGCTACACCTTC.

On this clonotype itself: Being one base from a much bigger clone, this may be a read error. The chain couples TRBV27 to TRBJ1-2; D remains ambiguous. Trimming stripped 3 bases from V and 8 bases from J, with 13 bases between. This CDR3 has 13 amino acids. Per germline, CDR1 MNHEY and CDR2 SMNVEV (reference sequence). CDR3 nucleotides: TGTGCCAGCAGTTTTTCAGGAACGGGCGGCTACACCTTC. It specifies CASSFSGTGGYTF.

This clonotype was detected ten times or more. The chain carries TRBV5-1 and TRBJ2-3; D gene unclear. The germline V gene encodes CDR1 SGHRS and CDR2 YFSETQ. The CDR3 has 13 residues. V lost 3 bases, J lost 5 bases, and 10 bases lay in between. The CDR3 nucleotides are TGCGCCAGCAGCTCGCTACTCGGAGATACGCAGTATTTT. This encodes CASSSLLGDTQYF. The whole variable domain, filled in from reference TRBV5-1 and TRBJ2-3, reads KAGVTQTPRYLIKTRGQQVTLSCSPISGHRSVSWYQQTPGQGLQFLFEYFSETQRNKGNFPGRFSGRQFSNSRSEMNVSTLELGDSALYLCASSSLLGDTQYFGPGTRLTVL.

In this sample, this clonotype turned up many times. V and J are TRBV4-1 and TRBJ2-2; D is unclear. CDR1 is MGHRA and CDR2 is YSYEKL in the germline V gene. The V end lost 0 bases, the J end lost 4 bases, and 12 bases lay between the germline ends. This CDR3 has 16 amino acids. The CDR3 is CASSQDGQLFTGELFF. The CDR3 nucleotides are TGCGCCAGCAGCCAAGATGGGCAGCTCTTCACCGGGGAGCTGTTTTTT.

This clonotype was recorded many times. The CDR3 protein is CATSRQEGTDTQYF. Here the CDR3 DNA reads TGTGCCACCAGCCGACAGGAGGGCACAGATACGCAGTATTTT. The rearrangement joins TRBV24-1 to TRBJ2-3, with D possibly TRBD1 on 6 matching bases. The CDR3 has 14 amino acids. Between the trimmed V and J ends, which lost 7 bases and 1 base, there was a span of 11 bases. Germline assignment: CDR1 KGHDR and CDR2 SFDVKD.